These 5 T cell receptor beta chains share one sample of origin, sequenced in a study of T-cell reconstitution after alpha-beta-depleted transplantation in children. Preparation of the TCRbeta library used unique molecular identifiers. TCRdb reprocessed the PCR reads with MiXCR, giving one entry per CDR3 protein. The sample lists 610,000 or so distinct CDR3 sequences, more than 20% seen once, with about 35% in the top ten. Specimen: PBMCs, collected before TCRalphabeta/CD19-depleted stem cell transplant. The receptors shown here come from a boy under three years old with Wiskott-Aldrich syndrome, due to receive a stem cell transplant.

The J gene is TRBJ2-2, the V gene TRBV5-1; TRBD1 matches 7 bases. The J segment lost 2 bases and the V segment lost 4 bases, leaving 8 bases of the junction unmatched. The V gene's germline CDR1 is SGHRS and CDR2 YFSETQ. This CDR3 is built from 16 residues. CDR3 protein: CASSPGQSPNTGELFF. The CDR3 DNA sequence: TGCGCCAGCAGCCCGGGACAGAGCCCAAACACCGGGGAGCTGTTTTTT.

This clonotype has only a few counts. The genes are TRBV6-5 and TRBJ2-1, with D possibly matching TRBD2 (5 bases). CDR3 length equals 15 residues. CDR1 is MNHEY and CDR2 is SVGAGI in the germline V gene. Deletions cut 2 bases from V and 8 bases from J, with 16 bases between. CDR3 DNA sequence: TGTGCCAGCAGTTACGGCGGGTGGGAGCTCGATGAGCAGTTCTTC. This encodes CASSYGGWELDEQFF.

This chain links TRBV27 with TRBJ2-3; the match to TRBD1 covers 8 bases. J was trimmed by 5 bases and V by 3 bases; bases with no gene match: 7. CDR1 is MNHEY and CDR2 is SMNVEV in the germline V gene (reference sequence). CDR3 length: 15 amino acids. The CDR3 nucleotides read TGTGCCAGCAGTTTTACGGACAGGGTCAAAGATACGCAGTATTTT. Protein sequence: CASSFTDRVKDTQYF.

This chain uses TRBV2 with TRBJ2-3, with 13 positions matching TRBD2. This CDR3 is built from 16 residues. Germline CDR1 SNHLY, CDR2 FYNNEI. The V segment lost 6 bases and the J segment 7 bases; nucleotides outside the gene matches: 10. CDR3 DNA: TGTGCCAGCAGCGGGACTAGCGGGACACTGCACTATACGCAGTATTTT. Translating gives CASSGTSGTLHYTQYF.

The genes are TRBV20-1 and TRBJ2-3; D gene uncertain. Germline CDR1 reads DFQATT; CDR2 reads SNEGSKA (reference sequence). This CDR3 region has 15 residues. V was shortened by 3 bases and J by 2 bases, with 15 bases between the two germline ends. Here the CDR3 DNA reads TGCAGTGCTAGGGCTGACTTGCAAAACACAGATACGCAGTATTTT. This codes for CSARADLQNTDTQYF.